Listed here are 8 T cell receptor beta chains from one sample, sequenced in a study of coeliac disease. TCRdb's copy holds only in-frame clones and misses some; the assay was immunoSEQ multiplex PCR. The table records thousands of clones, 62% of them present only once. Sequencing was carried out using lymphocytes from the gut lamina propria. Receptor source: a man between 60 and 75 years old with celiac disease on a gluten-free diet.

The gene calls are TRBV7-8 and TRBJ2-6; possible D gene TRBD1, 5 bases. V gave up 1 base and J gave up 1 base, with 17 bases separating them. The CDR3 runs 19 residues. Germline V gives CDR1 SGHVS, CDR2 FQNEAQ. CDR3 sequence: CASSLVGTGPSSGANVLTF. The CDR3, as DNA: TGTGCCAGCAGCTTAGTGGGTACAGGCCCCTCGTCTGGGGCCAACGTCCTGACTTTC.

DNA for the CDR3: TGCGCCAGCAGCCCAGGGGGAAATAATTCACCCCTCCACTTT. Residues: CASSPGGNNSPLHF. The chain carries TRBV5-1 and TRBJ1-6; 7 bases line up with TRBD1. The CDR3 consists of 14 residues. Germline lookup yields CDR1 SGHRS and CDR2 YFSETQ. The V gene end was trimmed by 4 bases and the J gene end by 5 bases; junction bases not matched to a gene: 3. Combining the CDR3 with reference TRBV5-1 and TRBJ1-6 gives the whole variable domain KAGVTQTPRYLIKTRGQQVTLSCSPISGHRSVSWYQQTPGQGLQFLFEYFSETQRNKGNFPGRFSGRQFSNSRSEMNVSTLELGDSALYLCASSPGGNNSPLHFGNGTRLTVT.

V is TRBV6-5 and J is TRBJ1-2; TRBD1 agrees at 10 bases. The CDR3 spans 14 residues. Germline V gene lookup returns CDR1 MNHEY and CDR2 SVGAGI. V gave up 8 bases and J gave up 8 bases; unmatched junction bases: 11. CDR3 sequence: CASGGSGTGDGYTF. The CDR3 DNA reads as TGTGCCAGCGGGGGATCCGGGACAGGGGACGGCTACACCTTC.

The chain carries TRBV18 and TRBJ1-5; the D is unclear. The V gene's germline CDR1 is KGHSH and CDR2 LQKENI. Trimming shortened V by 3 bases and J by 4 bases, and 7 bases separated the two germline ends. This CDR3 has 13 amino acids. The CDR3, as DNA: TGTGCCAGCTCACCTCCACAAAATCAGCCCCAGCATTTT. This sequence encodes CASSPPQNQPQHF.

V is TRBV27 and J is TRBJ1-1, with a possible D match to TRBD1 (5 bases). This CDR3 is 16 amino acids long. The germline CDR1 and CDR2 sequences are MNHEY and SMNVEV (reference sequence). V lost 3 bases, J lost 2 bases, and 16 bases lay in between. In DNA form, the CDR3 reads TGTGCCAGCAGTTTCATGGGGCCCCAGATTAACACTGAAGCTTTCTTT. Residues: CASSFMGPQINTEAFF.

The rearrangement links TRBV28 to TRBJ1-5, with D perhaps matching TRBD1 (6 bases). Trimming took off 6 bases at V and 3 bases at J, with 18 bases between the two ends. CDR1 is MDHEN and CDR2 is SYDVKM in the germline V gene. CDR3 size: 16 residues. DNA for the CDR3: TGTGCCAGCAGCCTAGGGACATATCGTGACAATCAGCCCCAGCATTTT. Residues: CASSLGTYRDNQPQHF.

The chain uses TRBV18 and TRBJ1-1; D is uncertain. Germline V gene sequence: CDR1 KGHSH, CDR2 LQKENI. The CDR3 covers 13 residues. V lost 0 bases to trimming and J lost 5 bases, with 7 bases between them. CDR3 loop: CASSPPGETEAFF. DNA of the CDR3: TGTGCCAGCTCACCACCAGGAGAAACTGAAGCTTTCTTT.

This chain connects TRBV27 to TRBJ2-1; 7 nucleotides line up with TRBD1. CDR3 length: 16 amino acids. The germline V gene has CDR1 MNHEY and CDR2 SMNVEV (reference sequence). The J segment lost 2 bases and the V segment lost 3 bases, leaving 7 bases of the junction unmatched. CDR3 in amino acids: CASSLKGGAAYNEQFF. In nucleotides, the CDR3 is TGTGCCAGCAGTTTGAAAGGGGGCGCCGCCTACAATGAGCAGTTCTTC.